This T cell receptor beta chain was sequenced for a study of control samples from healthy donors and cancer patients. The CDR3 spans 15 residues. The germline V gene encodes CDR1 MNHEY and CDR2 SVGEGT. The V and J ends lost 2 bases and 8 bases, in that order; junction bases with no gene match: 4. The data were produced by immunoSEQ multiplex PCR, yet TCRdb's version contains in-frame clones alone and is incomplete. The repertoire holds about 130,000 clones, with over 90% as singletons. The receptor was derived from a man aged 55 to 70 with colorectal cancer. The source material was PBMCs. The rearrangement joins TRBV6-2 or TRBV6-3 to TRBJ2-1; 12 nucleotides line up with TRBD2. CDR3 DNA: TGTGCCAGCAGTTACCCTAGCGGGGGGGCCTATGAGCAGTTCTTC. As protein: CASSYPSGGAYEQFF.